This T cell receptor beta chain was obtained from a study of vaccination and CD4 T cells after COVID-19. Study as a whole: Convalescent patients gave post-COVID blood a median about 100 days post-diagnosis, range 35 to 161. Post-vaccine sampling followed dose two by a median roughly 70 days (range 14 to 241).

Sequenced with the Oncomine TCR Beta short-read assay was DNA taken from cultured CD4+ T cells. Scientists extracted genomic DNA from CD4+ T cells grown in culture. TCRdb independently ran MiXCR on the PCR reads; one entry per CDR3 protein. The repertoire has 13,000 to 15,000 distinct CDR3 sequences, approximately 30% of them found once; the top ten carry roughly a third. The CDR3 extends over 12 amino acids. Germline loops: CDR1 MDHEN, CDR2 SYDVKM. V lost 9 bases and J 5 bases, leaving 13 bases between the germline ends. Noted treatment: roughly 10-day PBMC culture with coronavirus spike peptide pools or control peptides (ViraFEST assay). This clonotype has a handful of counts. Its cognate antigen is unknown.

The sequencing input was cultured CD4+ T cells from blood. The receptor comes from a human donor with COVID-19. The gene calls are TRBV28 and TRBJ2-5, with D perhaps assigned TRBD1 or TRBD2 (5 bases each). CDR3 sequence reads: CASTGAKETQYF. The CDR3 nucleotides read TGTGCCAGTACCGGGGCAAAGGAGACCCAGTACTTC.